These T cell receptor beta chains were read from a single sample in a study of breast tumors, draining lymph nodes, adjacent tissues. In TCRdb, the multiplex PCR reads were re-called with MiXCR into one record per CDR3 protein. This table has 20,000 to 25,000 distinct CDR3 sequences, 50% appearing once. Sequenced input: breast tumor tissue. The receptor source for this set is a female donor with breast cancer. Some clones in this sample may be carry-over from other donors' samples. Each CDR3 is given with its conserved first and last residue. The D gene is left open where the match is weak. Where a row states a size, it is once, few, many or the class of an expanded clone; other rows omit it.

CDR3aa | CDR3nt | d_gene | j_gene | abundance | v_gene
CASSHGQSNQPQHF | TGTGCCAGCTCTCACGGACAGTCCAATCAGCCCCAGCATTTT | NA | TRBJ1-5 | many | TRBV18
CSVGEGGYGNTIYF | TGCAGCGTTGGAGAAGGGGGCTATGGAAACACCATATATTTT | TRBD1 | TRBJ1-3 | NA | TRBV29-1
CASSLQLRDTQFF | TGTGCCAGCAGTTTACAGCTGAGGGATACGCAGTTCTTC | NA | TRBJ2-1 | NA | TRBV27
CASSLAAGYNEQYF | TGTGCCAGCAGCTTAGCGGCAGGCTACAATGAGCAGTATTTT | NA | TRBJ2-3 | NA | TRBV7-6
CSARGLADHEQFF | TGCAGTGCTAGAGGACTAGCGGATCATGAGCAGTTCTTC | TRBD2 | TRBJ2-1 | once | TRBV20-1
CSARRGATSTDTQYF | TGCAGTGCTAGGCGGGGCGCTACTAGCACAGATACGCAGTATTTT | NA | TRBJ2-3 | once | TRBV20-1
CASWPSGSHKETQYF | TGTGCCAGTTGGCCTAGCGGGAGCCATAAAGAGACCCAGTACTTC | TRBD2 | TRBJ2-5 | many | TRBV6-1
CATSRDRGGTEAFF | TGTGCCACCAGCAGAGATCGGGGTGGCACTGAAGCTTTCTTT | NA | TRBJ1-1 | many | TRBV15
CASSQSWFTSYNEQFF | TGTGCCAGCAGCCAATCTTGGTTTACCTCCTACAATGAGCAGTTCTTC | NA | TRBJ2-1 | many | TRBV16
CASSPTSGSAYEQYF | TGTGCCAGCAGTCCAACTAGCGGGAGTGCCTACGAGCAGTACTTC | TRBD2 | TRBJ2-7 | NA | TRBV5-4
CASSSRLSKANEGQFF | TGTGCCAGCAGTTCGCGCCTTAGTAAGGCTAATGAAGGGCAGTTCTTC | NA | TRBJ2-1 | many | TRBV6-5
CASSQGSEQYF | TGTGCCAGCAGCCAAGGGTCCGAGCAGTATTTC | NA | TRBJ2-7 | NA | TRBV4-2
CSARPLGGRGYGYTF | TGCAGTGCTAGGCCGCTAGGGGGGCGGGGCTATGGCTACACCTTC | NA | TRBJ1-2 | many | TRBV20-1
CASSQDPTATYGYTF | TGCGCCAGCAGCCAAGACCCCACAGCAACCTATGGCTACACCTTC | NA | TRBJ1-2 | medium-sized | TRBV4-1
CSARALAGYAEQFF | TGCAGTGCTAGAGCCCTAGCGGGGTACGCTGAGCAGTTCTTC | TRBD2 | TRBJ2-1 | few | TRBV20-1
CASSWPGGNAMYF | TGTGCCAGTAGTTGGCCTGGGGGAAACGCCATGTATTTT | NA | TRBJ1-3 | NA | TRBV19
CASRTSGWGEQYF | TGCGCCAGCAGGACTAGCGGGTGGGGCGAGCAGTACTTC | TRBD2 | TRBJ2-7 | NA | TRBV5-1
CASSASWEKLFF | TGTGCCAGCTCTGCCTCTTGGGAAAAACTGTTTTTT | NA | TRBJ1-4 | many | TRBV18
CASDPRGILTYNEQFF | TGTGCCAGCGACCCTCGGGGGATCTTGACCTACAATGAGCAGTTCTTC | NA | TRBJ2-1 | many | TRBV6-2/TRBV6-3
CATSETGGYGYTF | TGTGCCACCAGTGAGACAGGGGGCTATGGCTACACCTTC | TRBD1 | TRBJ1-2 | NA | TRBV24-1
CTSSPAGSGNSPLHF | TGTACCAGCAGCCCAGCAGGGTCGGGGAATTCACCCCTCCACTTT | NA | TRBJ1-6 | NA | TRBV3-1
CASSFGSGRLLNTGELFF | TGTGCCAGCAGTTTTGGTAGCGGGAGATTATTAAACACCGGGGAGCTGTTTTTT | TRBD2 | TRBJ2-2 | many | TRBV27
CAPPGGGGRTDTQYF | TGTGCCCCCCCGGGGGGTGGCGGGAGAACAGATACGCAGTATTTT | TRBD2 | TRBJ2-3 | few | TRBV2
CASSPGTSGRSETQYF | TGTGCCAGCAGTCCCGGGACTAGCGGGAGGTCGGAGACCCAGTACTTC | TRBD2 | TRBJ2-5 | many | TRBV12-3/TRBV12-4
CASSQVGGYNSPLHF | TGTGCCAGCAGCCAAGTTGGGGGGTATAATTCACCCCTCCACTTT | NA | TRBJ1-6 | medium-sized | TRBV9
CASSQEPNTDTQYF | TGTGCCAGCAGCCAAGAGCCTAACACAGATACGCAGTATTTT | NA | TRBJ2-3 | many | TRBV4-2
CASAGTSGWYEQYF | TGTGCCAGCGCTGGGACTAGCGGATGGTACGAGCAGTACTTC | TRBD2 | TRBJ2-7 | once | TRBV2
CASNGGSGSTICF | TGTGCCAGCAACGGGGGGTCTGGAAGCACCATATGTTTT | NA | TRBJ1-3 | NA | TRBV11-2
CSAKSGRGSETQHF | TGCAGTGCCAAGAGCGGAAGGGGATCGGAGACCCAGCATTTT | NA | TRBJ1-5 | NA | TRBV20-1
CASSLGGQGGTGANVLTF | TGCGCCAGCAGCTTGGGCGGACAGGGAGGCACTGGGGCCAACGTCCTGACTTTC | TRBD1 | TRBJ2-6 | NA | TRBV5-1
CASSLWGNTIYF | TGTGCCAGCAGCCTATGGGGAAACACCATATATTTT | NA | TRBJ1-3 | many | TRBV7-8
CASSQDPSGSDKTQYF | TGCGCCAGCAGCCAAGATCCTAGCGGGAGTGATAAGACCCAGTACTTC | TRBD2 | TRBJ2-5 | NA | TRBV4-1
CASSSTSGSRYEQYF | TGTGCCAGCAGTTCGACTAGCGGGAGCAGGTACGAGCAGTACTTC | TRBD2 | TRBJ2-7 | NA | TRBV27
CASSLGSGNTIYF | TGTGCCAGCAGCCTCGGTTCGGGAAACACCATATATTTT | NA | TRBJ1-3 | many | TRBV7-3
CASSPGTGWGETQYF | TGTGCCAGTAGTCCCGGGACAGGGTGGGGAGAGACCCAGTACTTC | TRBD1 | TRBJ2-5 | many | TRBV19
CASSLGGTGVRSNYGYTF | TGTGCCAGCAGCTTAGGGGGGACAGGGGTTCGATCTAACTATGGCTACACCTTC | TRBD1 | TRBJ1-2 | NA | TRBV7-2
CASSQALRSSYEQYF | TGCGCCAGCAGCCAAGCCCTCCGTAGCTCCTACGAGCAGTACTTC | NA | TRBJ2-7 | once | TRBV13
CASSYPSADTQYF | TGTGCCAGCAGCTACCCTAGCGCAGATACGCAGTATTTT | NA | TRBJ2-3 | NA | TRBV5-5
CSAEGLVGGAESCGQYF | TGCAGTGCGGAAGGACTAGTGGGAGGGGCGGAGTCCTGCGGGCAGTACTTC | TRBD2 | TRBJ2-7 | NA | TRBV20-1
CASGTSYNEQFF | TGTGCCAGCGGGACTAGCTACAATGAGCAGTTCTTC | TRBD2 | TRBJ2-1 | many | TRBV28
CASSLPSAIGGDEQFF | TGTGCCAGCAGCTTGCCTAGCGCGATTGGGGGAGATGAGCAGTTCTTC | NA | TRBJ2-1 | many | TRBV5-8
CASSLEGQGNTEAFF | TGCGCCAGCAGCTTGGAGGGACAGGGGAACACTGAAGCTTTCTTT | TRBD1 | TRBJ1-1 | many | TRBV5-1
CAILAGGGNEQFF | TGTGCCATCCTAGCGGGAGGGGGCAATGAGCAGTTCTTC | TRBD2 | TRBJ2-1 | NA | TRBV10-3
CASQTGRTGATSGNTIYF | TGTGCCAGCCAGACAGGGCGAACTGGGGCCACCTCTGGAAACACCATATATTTT | TRBD1 | TRBJ1-3 | few | TRBV11-3
CASRSDREVDEQFF | TGTGCCAGCAGGTCGGACAGGGAGGTCGATGAGCAGTTCTTC | TRBD1 | TRBJ2-1 | many | TRBV6-5
CASSEGLNYGYTF | TGCGCCAGCAGTGAGGGTCTGAACTATGGCTACACCTTC | NA | TRBJ1-2 | medium-sized | TRBV10-1
CSVVGGHSEKPIYF | TGCAGCGTTGTCGGCGGCCACTCTGAAAAACCCATATATTTT | NA | TRBJ1-3 | once | TRBV29-1
CSAIRRTSGSRYEQYF | TGCAGTGCCATCAGAAGGACTAGCGGGAGCAGGTACGAGCAGTACTTC | TRBD2 | TRBJ2-7 | NA | TRBV20-1
CASSFELAVKEEQYF | TGCGCCAGCAGCTTTGAACTAGCGGTAAAGGAGGAGCAGTACTTC | TRBD2 | TRBJ2-7 | many | TRBV5-1
CASSSLSGSDEQFF | TGTGCCAGCAGCTCACTCAGCGGGAGCGATGAGCAGTTCTTC | TRBD2 | TRBJ2-1 | NA | TRBV7-3
CSALQGSYEQYF | TGCAGCGCCTTGCAGGGGTCCTACGAGCAGTACTTC | NA | TRBJ2-7 | NA | TRBV20-1
CASSLGVGLPRVVQYF | TGTGCCAGCAGCTTAGGCGTTGGACTACCCAGAGTGGTGCAGTACTTC | NA | TRBJ2-7 | NA | TRBV7-9
CASSLSLGSSYNEQFF | TGCGCCAGCAGCCTGTCACTAGGCTCCTCCTACAATGAGCAGTTCTTC | NA | TRBJ2-1 | NA | TRBV4-3
CASSEGTGNEQFF | TGTGCCAGCTCAGAGGGGACAGGGAATGAGCAGTTCTTC | TRBD1 | TRBJ2-1 | many | TRBV18
CASSLWGGGQYF | TGCGCCAGCAGTTTATGGGGGGGCGGGCAGTACTTC | NA | TRBJ2-7 | once | TRBV27
CASSLEGLAGVGGNEQFF | TGCGCCAGCAGCTTGGAGGGACTAGCGGGAGTCGGTGGGAATGAGCAGTTCTTC | TRBD2 | TRBJ2-1 | NA | TRBV5-1
CASSGGYRGFF | TGTGCCAGCAGCGGGGGCTACCGAGGGTTCTTC | NA | TRBJ2-1 | many | TRBV2